This T cell receptor beta chain was documented in a study of T cell repertoires in cytomegalovirus infection (dated 2019 in TCRdb). In the study overall: Peptide stimulations targeted recently identified HLA-C-restricted CMV epitopes, whose presentation resists viral immunomodulation, together with well-studied HLA-B-restricted epitopes. Donor HLA type was relevant to the analysis, as public TCR beta signatures indicated carriage of CMV infection together with the matching HLA type. Summary of the overall study and its limitations: In both this cohort and an independent cohort of over 350 donors, the cumulative frequency of public TCR beta family members distinguished carriers of CMV infection plus the relevant HLA type. In the ex vivo response, HLA-C-restricted CMV-specific TCR beta clonotypes were dominant, and in two of eight donors the single most frequent clonotype came from this HLA-C-restricted group.

The CDR3 spans 13 residues, from the cysteine through the phenylalanine. The retained sequence is limited to the CDR3, 39 bases, with the frame set at the first base. CDR1 is given as SGHRS and CDR2 as YFSETQ, both from the germline V gene. Trimming removed 1 base from V and 6 bases from J, leaving 8 bases between the germline ends. Worth noting for this clonotype: Its antigen remains undetermined. There are no base qualities to consult, and no much larger clone falls within one base.

Reading the label with the study, this specimen's treatment or condition is: in vitro stimulation with specific CMV peptide epitopes to enrich CMV-specific T cells. Sequencing took place on an Illumina HiSeq 1500. TCRdb reprocessed the public reads (quality trimming at Q25 with fastp, clone calling with MiXCR) and kept in-frame beta chains. Records with the same CDR3 protein are collapsed into one entry carrying the most frequent genes and DNA. For this sample there are fewer than 1,000,000 distinct CDR3 sequences; about a third appear just once. In total, the top ten clones hold about an eighth of the sample.

Sample: cultured CD8+ T cells from PBMCs, taken from culture after CMV antigen stimulation. The receptor comes from a human donor in good health (CMV status not recorded). Some clones in this sample may be carry-over from other donors' samples. This chain is built from TRBV5-1 and TRBJ2-1; a tentative D match to TRBD2 spans 5 bases. DNA sequence: TGCGCCAGCAGCTTGAGGGAGTCCAATGAGCAGTTCTTC. Its coded protein is CASSLRESNEQFF.